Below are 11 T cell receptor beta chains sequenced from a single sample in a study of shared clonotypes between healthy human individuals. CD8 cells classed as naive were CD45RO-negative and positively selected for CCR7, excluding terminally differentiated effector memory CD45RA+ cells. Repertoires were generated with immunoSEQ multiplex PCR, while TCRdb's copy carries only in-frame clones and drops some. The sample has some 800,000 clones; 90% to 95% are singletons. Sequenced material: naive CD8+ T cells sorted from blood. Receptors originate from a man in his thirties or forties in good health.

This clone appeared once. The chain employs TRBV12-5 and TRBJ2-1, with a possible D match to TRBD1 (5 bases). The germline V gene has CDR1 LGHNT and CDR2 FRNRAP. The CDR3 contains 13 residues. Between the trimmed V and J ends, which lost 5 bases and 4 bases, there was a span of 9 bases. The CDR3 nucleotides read TGTGCTAGTGGTCCGACAGATTACAATGAGCAGTTCTTC. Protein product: CASGPTDYNEQFF.

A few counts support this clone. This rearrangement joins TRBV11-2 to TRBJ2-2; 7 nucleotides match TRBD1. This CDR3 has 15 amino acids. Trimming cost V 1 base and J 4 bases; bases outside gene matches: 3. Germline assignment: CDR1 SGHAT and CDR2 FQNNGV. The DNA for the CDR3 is TGTGCCAGCAGCTTAGTTCCAGGGGGCACCGGGGAGCTGTTTTTT. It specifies CASSLVPGGTGELFF.

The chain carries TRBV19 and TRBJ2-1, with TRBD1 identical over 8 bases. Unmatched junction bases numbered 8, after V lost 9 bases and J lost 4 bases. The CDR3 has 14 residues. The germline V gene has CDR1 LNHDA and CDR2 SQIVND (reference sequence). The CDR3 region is CASRTGTGYNEQFF. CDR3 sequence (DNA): TGTGCCAGCAGAACCGGGACAGGATACAATGAGCAGTTCTTC.

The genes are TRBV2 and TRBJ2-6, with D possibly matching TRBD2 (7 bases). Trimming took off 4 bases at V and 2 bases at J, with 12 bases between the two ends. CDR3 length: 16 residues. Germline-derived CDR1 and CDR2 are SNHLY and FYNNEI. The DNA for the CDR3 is TGTGCCAGCAGTGCGGGGGGCTGGGCTGGGGCCAACGTCCTGACTTTC. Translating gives CASSAGGWAGANVLTF. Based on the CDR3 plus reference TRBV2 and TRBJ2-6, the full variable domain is EPEVTQTPSHQVTQMGQEVILRCVPISNHLYFYWYRQILGQKVEFLVSFYNNEISEKSEIFDDQFSVERPDGSNFTLKIRSTKLEDSAMYFCASSAGGWAGANVLTFGAGSRLTVL.

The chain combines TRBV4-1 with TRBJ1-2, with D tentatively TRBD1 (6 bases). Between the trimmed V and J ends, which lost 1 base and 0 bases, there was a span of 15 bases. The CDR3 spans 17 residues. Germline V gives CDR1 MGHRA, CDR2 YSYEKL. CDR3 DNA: TGCGCCAGCAGCCAAGTCGTCCGGACAGACTCTAACTATGGCTACACCTTC. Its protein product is CASSQVVRTDSNYGYTF.

CDR3 sequence reads: CASSPGLAHEQYF. Here the CDR3 DNA reads TGTGCCAGCAGCCCCGGACTAGCTCACGAGCAGTACTTC. The chain couples TRBV28 to TRBJ2-7, with 8 nucleotides matching TRBD2. The trim removed 6 bases at V and 5 bases at J, leaving 6 bases unmatched. Looked up from germline, CDR1 is MDHEN and CDR2 is SYDVKM. The CDR3 is made up of 13 amino acids.

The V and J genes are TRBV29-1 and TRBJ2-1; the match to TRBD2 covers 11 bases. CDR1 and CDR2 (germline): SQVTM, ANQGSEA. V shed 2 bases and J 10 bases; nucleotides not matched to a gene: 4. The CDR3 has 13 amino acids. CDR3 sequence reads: CSVELAGGQEQFF. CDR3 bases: TGCAGCGTTGAATTAGCGGGAGGGCAGGAGCAGTTCTTC.

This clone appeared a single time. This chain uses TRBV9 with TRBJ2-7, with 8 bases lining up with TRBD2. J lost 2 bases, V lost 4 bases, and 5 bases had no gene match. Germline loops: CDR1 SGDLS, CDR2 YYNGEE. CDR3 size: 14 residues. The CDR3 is CASSPAGAPYEQYF. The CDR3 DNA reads TGTGCCAGCAGCCCAGCGGGGGCCCCCTACGAGCAGTACTTC.

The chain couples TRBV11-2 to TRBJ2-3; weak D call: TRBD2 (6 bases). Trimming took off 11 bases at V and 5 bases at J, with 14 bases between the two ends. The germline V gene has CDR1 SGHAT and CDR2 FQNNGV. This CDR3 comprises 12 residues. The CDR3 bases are TGTGCCTCACGGGAGCCTCAAGATACGCAGTATTTT. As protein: CASREPQDTQYF.

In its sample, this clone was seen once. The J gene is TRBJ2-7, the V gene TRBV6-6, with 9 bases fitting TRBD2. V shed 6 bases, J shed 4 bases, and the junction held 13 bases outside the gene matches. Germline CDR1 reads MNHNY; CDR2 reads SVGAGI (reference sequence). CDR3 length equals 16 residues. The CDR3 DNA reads TGTGCCAGCAGCACTTTGGGCGGGAGGGGGAGGTACGAGCAGTACTTC. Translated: CASSTLGGRGRYEQYF.

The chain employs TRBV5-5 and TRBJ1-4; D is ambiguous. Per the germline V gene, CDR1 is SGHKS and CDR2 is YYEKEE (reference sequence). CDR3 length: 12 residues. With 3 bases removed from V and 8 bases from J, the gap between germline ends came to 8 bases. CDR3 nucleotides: TGTGCCAGCAGCTCCCAGAGGGAAAAACTGTTTTTT. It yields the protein CASSSQREKLFF.